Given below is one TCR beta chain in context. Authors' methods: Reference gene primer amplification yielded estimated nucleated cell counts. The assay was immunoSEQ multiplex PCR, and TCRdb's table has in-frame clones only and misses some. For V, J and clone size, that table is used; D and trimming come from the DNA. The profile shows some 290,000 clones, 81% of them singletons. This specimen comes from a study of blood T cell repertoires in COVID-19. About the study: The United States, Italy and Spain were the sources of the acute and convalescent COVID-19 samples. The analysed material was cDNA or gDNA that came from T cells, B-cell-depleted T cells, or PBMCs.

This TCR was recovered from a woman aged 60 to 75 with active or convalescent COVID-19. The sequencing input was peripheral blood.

CDR3 residues: CASSQNGQAALNTEAFF. DNA of the CDR3: TGTGCCAGCAGCCAAAACGGACAGGCCGCTTTGAACACTGAAGCTTTCTTT. J is TRBJ1-1 and V is TRBV4-2; 7 bases agree with TRBD1. J gave up 0 bases and V 2 bases, and 9 bases lay outside the gene matches. CDR1 is LGHNA and CDR2 is YNFKEQ in the germline V gene. This CDR3 is 17 amino acids long.